A single sample gave rise to the 18 T cell receptor beta chains below, sequenced in a study of post-analysis software for immune sequencing data. The TCR beta cDNA libraries contained unique molecular identifiers. TCRdb itself ran the PCR reads through MiXCR, one entry per CDR3 protein. In the table there are about 460,000 distinct CDR3 sequences, nearly 45% of which are singletons. These receptors have no known antigen. Overall study results and limits: Patients carried roughly 5 TRBV segments more frequently than controls did, and TRBV5-6, TRBV5-1 and TRBV20-1 were among them.

The sequenced sample consisted of blood. The source is a girl aged 10 to 17 with multiple sclerosis.

This clonotype was seen more than once but under ten times. The chain is built from TRBV28 and TRBJ2-1, with D perhaps TRBD1 or TRBD2 (5 bases each). This CDR3 spans 15 amino acids. V gave up 5 bases and J gave up 4 bases, with 15 bases separating them. Germline V gives CDR1 MDHEN, CDR2 SYDVKM. CDR3 DNA: TGTGCCAGCAGTCCCCGGGACCGAAAATACAATGAGCAGTTCTTC. It encodes CASSPRDRKYNEQFF.

There are a few counts of this clonotype. The chain carries TRBV15 and TRBJ2-1; 8 bases are shared with TRBD1. This CDR3 contains 15 residues. In germline, CDR1 is LNHNV, CDR2 YYDKDF (reference sequence). Trimming cost V 0 bases and J 7 bases; bases outside gene matches: 5. CDR3 in amino acids: CATSRDRGRENEQFF. CDR3 nucleotide sequence: TGTGCCACCAGCAGAGACAGGGGGCGAGAGAATGAGCAGTTCTTC.

V and J are TRBV24-1 and TRBJ2-5; D not resolved. Germline V gene lookup returns CDR1 KGHDR and CDR2 SFDVKD. The CDR3 spans 15 residues. V was shortened by 3 bases and J by 1 base, with 11 bases between the two germline ends. CDR3 amino acids: CATSDAGLPQETQYF. In nucleotides, the CDR3 is TGTGCCACCAGTGATGCAGGTCTCCCCCAAGAGACCCAGTACTTC.

The chain joins TRBV5-5 to TRBJ1-2; 8 nucleotides line up with TRBD1. The CDR3 covers 13 residues. Germline V CDR1 and CDR2: SGHKS, YYEKEE (reference sequence). J lost 4 bases, V lost 4 bases, and 3 bases had no gene match. CDR3 sequence: CASSGGTGYGYTF. CDR3 nucleotide sequence: TGTGCCAGCAGCGGAGGGACAGGCTATGGCTACACCTTC.

The rearrangement joins TRBV7-6 to TRBJ2-1; the D call may be TRBD1 or TRBD2 (5 bases each). The length of the CDR3 is 15 residues. Per germline, CDR1 SGHVS and CDR2 FNYEAQ. V gave up 4 bases and J gave up 2 bases, with 12 bases separating them. CDR3 sequence: CASSSGAGTYNEQFF. The CDR3 DNA follows: TGTGCCAGCAGCTCCGGGGCAGGGACCTACAATGAGCAGTTCTTC. The whole variable domain, filled in from reference TRBV7-6 and TRBJ2-1, reads GAGVSQSPRYKVTKRGQDVALRCDPISGHVSLYWYRQALGQGPEFLTYFNYEAQQDKSGLPNDRFSAERPEGSISTLTIQRTEQRDSAMYRCASSSGAGTYNEQFFGPGTRLTVL.

The chain employs TRBV5-1 and TRBJ2-7, with D perhaps matching TRBD2 (5 bases). The CDR3 length is 14 residues. V lost 5 bases and J 10 bases, leaving 22 bases between the germline ends. CDR1 and CDR2 from the germline V gene are SGHRS and YFSETQ. The CDR3 reads CASSPSDGIGTQYF. In DNA form, the CDR3 reads TGCGCCAGCAGTCCTAGTGACGGGATCGGTACCCAGTACTTC.

V is TRBV12-3 or TRBV12-4 and J is TRBJ1-1; D gene uncertain. V lost 5 bases, J lost 1 base, and 5 bases lay in between. This CDR3 spans 12 amino acids. CDR3: CASSTPNTEAFF. CDR3 bases: TGTGCCAGCAGTACCCCGAACACTGAAGCTTTCTTT.

The chain recombines TRBV20-1 with TRBJ2-4; TRBD2 matches at 7 bases. The J call may be incorrect, as the DNA end agrees better with TRBJ2-5. Per germline, CDR1 DFQATT and CDR2 SNEGSKA (reference sequence). The CDR3 has 14 residues. This CDR3 is CSARDRAGLETQYF. DNA for the CDR3: TGCAGTGCTAGAGACAGAGCGGGACTTGAGACCCAGTACTTC.

This chain joins TRBV20-1 and TRBJ2-7; D gene unclear. Germline CDR1 reads DFQATT; CDR2 reads SNEGSKA (reference sequence). Trimming removed 1 base at V and 3 bases at J, with 10 bases between. There are 13 residues in the CDR3. CDR3 in amino acids: CSARATTDYEQYF. Here the CDR3 DNA reads TGCAGTGCTAGAGCCACTACCGACTACGAGCAGTACTTC.

This clonotype was recorded many times. V is TRBV20-1 and J is TRBJ2-5, with D perhaps given as TRBD1 or TRBD2 (5 bases each). Germline CDR1 and CDR2: DFQATT and SNEGSKA (reference sequence). V was cut by 6 bases and J by 5 bases, with 19 bases left in between. The CDR3 consists of 14 residues. The CDR3 sequence is CSAPGAGKRETQYF. CDR3 bases: TGCAGTGCGCCTGGGGCAGGGAAGCGGGAGACCCAGTACTTC.

The chain links TRBV14 to TRBJ2-6; a weak D match, TRBD1 (6 bases). This CDR3 contains 17 residues. In germline, CDR1 is SGHDN, CDR2 FVKESK. Deletions cut 1 base from V and 2 bases from J, with 12 bases between. Written as DNA, the CDR3 is TGTGCCAGCAGCCAAGTTATGTCAGGGGCTGGGGCCAACGTCCTGACTTTC. It codes for CASSQVMSGAGANVLTF.

V is TRBV24-1 and J is TRBJ2-1, with 7 nucleotides matching TRBD2. CDR3 length: 16 amino acids. The trim removed 3 bases at V and 0 bases at J, leaving 4 bases unmatched. Looked up from germline, CDR1 is KGHDR and CDR2 is SFDVKD. This CDR3 reads CATSDPSGRSYNEQFF. The DNA for the CDR3 is TGTGCCACCAGTGATCCTAGCGGCCGCTCCTACAATGAGCAGTTCTTC.

This clonotype was observed a few times. The chain combines TRBV7-9 with TRBJ2-5, with no clear D. The J call is in doubt because the DNA end fits TRBJ2-7 better. CDR3 length equals 11 residues. Germline CDR1 reads SEHNR; CDR2 reads FQNEAQ (reference sequence). CDR3 sequence reads: CASCQDYEQYF. DNA for the CDR3: TGTGCCAGCTGCCAGGACTACGAGCAGTACTTC.

The V call is TRBV28, the J call TRBJ2-5; 7 bases map to TRBD2. The CDR3 runs 16 residues. The V segment lost 4 bases and the J segment 11 bases; nucleotides outside the gene matches: 19. Germline V gives CDR1 MDHEN, CDR2 SYDVKM. CDR3 region: CASSSPGLSRSVGQYF. CDR3 nucleotides: TGTGCCAGCAGTTCCCCGGGACTATCGCGTTCGGTGGGGCAGTACTTC.

The rearrangement joins TRBV5-1 to TRBJ2-5; 9 positions match TRBD2. The V segment lost 2 bases and the J segment 1 base; nucleotides outside the gene matches: 3. Germline V CDR1 and CDR2: SGHRS, YFSETQ. The CDR3 has 15 amino acids. In DNA form, the CDR3 reads TGCGCCAGCAGCTTTAGCGGGAGCCTCCAAGAGACCCAGTACTTC. The encoded protein is CASSFSGSLQETQYF.

V gene TRBV7-2 combines with J gene TRBJ1-2; 11 nucleotides line up with TRBD1. The CDR3 is made up of 13 amino acids. The V gene's germline CDR1 is SGHTA and CDR2 FQGNSA. V gave up 6 bases and J gave up 8 bases; unmatched junction bases: 5. The CDR3 DNA sequence: TGTGCCAGCAGGGACAGGGGGCAGGAAGGCTACACCTTC. This translates into CASRDRGQEGYTF.

In its sample, this clonotype was seen a few times. This chain uses TRBV27 with TRBJ2-3; 7 bases align to TRBD1. The CDR3 totals 14 residues. Germline values: CDR1 MNHEY, CDR2 SMNVEV (reference sequence). V was clipped by 8 bases and J by 0 bases; unmatched bases: 5. The CDR3 sequence: CASGRTGSTDTQYF. The CDR3 DNA sequence: TGTGCCAGCGGCCGGACAGGTAGCACAGATACGCAGTATTTT.

The chain uses TRBV27 and TRBJ2-1; the match to TRBD2 covers 15 bases. Germline V lookup: CDR1 MNHEY, CDR2 SMNVEV (reference sequence). Trimming removed 5 bases from V and 2 bases from J; junction bases left unmatched: 16. The CDR3 length is 21 residues. CDR3 sequence: CASSTTKPGLAGGLAYNEQFF. The DNA of the CDR3 is TGTGCCAGCAGTACGACAAAGCCGGGACTAGCGGGAGGTTTGGCCTACAATGAGCAGTTCTTC.